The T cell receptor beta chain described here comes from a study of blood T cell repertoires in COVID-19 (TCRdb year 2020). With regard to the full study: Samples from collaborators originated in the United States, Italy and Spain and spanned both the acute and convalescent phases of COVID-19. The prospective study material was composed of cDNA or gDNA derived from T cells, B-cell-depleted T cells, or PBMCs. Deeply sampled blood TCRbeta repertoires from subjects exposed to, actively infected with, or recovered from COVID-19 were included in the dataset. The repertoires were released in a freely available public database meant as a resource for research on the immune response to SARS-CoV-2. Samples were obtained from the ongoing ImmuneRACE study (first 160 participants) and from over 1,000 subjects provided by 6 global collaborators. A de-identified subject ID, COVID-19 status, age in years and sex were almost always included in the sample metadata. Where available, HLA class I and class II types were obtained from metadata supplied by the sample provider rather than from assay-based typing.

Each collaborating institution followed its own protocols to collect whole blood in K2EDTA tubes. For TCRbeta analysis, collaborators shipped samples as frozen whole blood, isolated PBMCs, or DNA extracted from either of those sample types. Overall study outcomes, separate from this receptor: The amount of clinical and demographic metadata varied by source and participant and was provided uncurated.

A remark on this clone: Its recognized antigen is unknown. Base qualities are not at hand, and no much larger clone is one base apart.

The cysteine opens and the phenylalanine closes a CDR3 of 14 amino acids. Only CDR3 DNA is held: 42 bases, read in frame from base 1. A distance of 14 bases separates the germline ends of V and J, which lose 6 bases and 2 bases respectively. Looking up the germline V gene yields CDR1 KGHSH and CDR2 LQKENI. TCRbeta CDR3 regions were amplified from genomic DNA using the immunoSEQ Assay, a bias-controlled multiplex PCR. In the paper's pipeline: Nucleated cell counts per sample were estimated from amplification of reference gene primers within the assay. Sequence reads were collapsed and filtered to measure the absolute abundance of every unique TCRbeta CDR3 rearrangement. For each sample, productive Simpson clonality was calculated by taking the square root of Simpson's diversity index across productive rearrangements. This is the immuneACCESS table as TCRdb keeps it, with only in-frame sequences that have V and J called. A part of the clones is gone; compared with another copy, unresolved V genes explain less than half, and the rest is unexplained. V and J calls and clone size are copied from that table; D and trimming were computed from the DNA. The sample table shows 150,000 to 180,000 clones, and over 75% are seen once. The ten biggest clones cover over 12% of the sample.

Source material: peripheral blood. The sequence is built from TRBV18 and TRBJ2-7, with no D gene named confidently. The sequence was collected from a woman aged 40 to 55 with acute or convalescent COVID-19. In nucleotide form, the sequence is TGTGCCAGCTCCTTCGACATGGGCCCCTACGAGCAGTACTTC. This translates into CASSFDMGPYEQYF. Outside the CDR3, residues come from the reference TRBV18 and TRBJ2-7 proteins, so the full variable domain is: NAGVMQNPRHLVRRRGQEARLRCSPMKGHSHVYWYRQLPEEGLKFMVYLQKENIIDESGMPKERFSAEFPKEGPSILRIQQVVRGDSAAYFCASSFDMGPYEQYFGPGTRLTVT.